The following is a T cell receptor beta chain sequence with its context. The sample holds a few counts of this clonotype. Its antigen is unknown. No much larger clone is present one base from it, and per-base qualities are unavailable. The CDR3 goes from the cysteine to the phenylalanine over 16 residues. Just CDR3 DNA is preserved here, 48 bases in frame from base 1. V drops 0 bases and J drops 4 bases, leaving 15 bases in between. The germline V gene specifies LGHNA as CDR1 and YNFKEQ as CDR2. Libraries came from 5' RACE. Sequencing instrument: Illumina HiSeq 2500. A second roughly 6 to 12 cycle PCR used a sample-barcoded 5' primer and a J-beta primer mix. Each TCR beta cDNA molecule received a unique molecular identifier from a template-switch 5' adaptor carrying 12 random nucleotides. Each sample yielded at least 3 million CDR3-containing paired-end reads. All of the RNA was converted into first-strand cDNA using the Mint cDNA synthesis kit, with a TRBC-specific oligonucleotide serving as the primer. Following uracil-DNA glycosylase treatment, a first 18-cycle PCR with universal primers M1SS and BC2_uni_R was performed on all cDNA. In the source study's methods: For normalization, 1 million high-quality reads, each with a distinct molecular identifier, were randomly selected from each sample. Instead of being binned into consensus sequences, reads with shared molecular identifiers were discarded. CDR3 identification, clonotype clustering and error correction used MiTCR with a Q25 quality threshold and the strictest error-elimination algorithm. A nonparametric unseen species model using Euler transformation provided a lower-bound estimate of total TCR beta diversity. TCRdb cleaned the public reads at Q25 with fastp, built clones with MiXCR and kept in-frame beta chains. Rows with one shared CDR3 protein collapse into an entry with the most common genes and DNA. TCRdb's processing, not the study's, gives the V and J calls here. The sample table lists under 2 million distinct CDR3 sequences, 30% to 40% of them with a count of one. The ten biggest clones cover around 11% of the sample.

This sample is drawn from a study of blood T cells in healthy people across ages (dated by TCRdb to the mid-2010s). Regarding the complete study: In model experiments, template switching captured roughly one uniquely barcoded TCR beta cDNA molecule for every two T cells. The donors were divided into four age groups: young (average 16 years), middle-aged (around 41), aged (around 67) and long-lived (approximately 74). To avoid experimental bias, donors of different ages were distributed randomly across sequencing lanes. For two donors (one aged 18 to 29 and one aged 80 or older), the study analyzed two additional independent replicas of 1 million unique cDNA reads from the same blood draw. The study measured age-related changes in TCR beta repertoire diversity using deep sequencing normalized with unique cDNA molecular identifiers. Results and caveats for the whole study, not just this receptor: Conclusive comparison of naive and antigen-experienced compartments was prevented by the profiling of bulk unsorted PBMCs. The CMV infection status of donors was not known, potentially confounding age-related changes in expanded clonotypes. A strong correlation was found between observed TCR beta diversity and the percentage of naive T cells measured by flow cytometry. Observed TCR beta diversity per million T cells fell roughly linearly with age, and a significant reduction was already apparent by age about 36. Total diversity estimates from one million sequenced T cells were considered lower bounds and underestimates. Compared with the aged group, the long-lived group had more naive CD4+ T cells, fewer expanded clones and increased TCR diversity, a pattern suggesting age selection.

Donors were 35 to 40 systemically healthy Caucasian individuals from Russia aged about 6 to 100 years. Each donor gave around 9.8 milliliters of peripheral blood, collected into EDTA-treated Vacutainer tubes. PBMCs were isolated by Ficoll-Paque density-gradient centrifugation, with at least 7 million obtained per sample. Trizol reagent was used to extract total RNA from PBMCs, with at least 6 micrograms per sample. For every donor, an aliquot of PBMCs went through flow cytometry to measure the percentages of naive CD45RAhigh/CD27high T cells. Material: blood. Here the chain combines TRBV4-2 and TRBJ1-2, with no confidently assigned D gene. The sequence came from a woman in her twenties or thirties in good health. The CDR3 reads as follows: CASSQDMGVSGYGYTF. The bases are TGTGCCAGCAGCCAAGATATGGGTGTGAGTGGCTATGGCTACACCTTC.